This T cell receptor (beta chain) was retrieved from a study of T cells expressing NK-cell markers. The study's findings and limits: In four donors, dominant clonotypes made up about 25-60.1% of CD3+CD56-NKG2C+ cells.

Each CDR3 protein gets one entry in TCRdb, which reprocessed the 5' RACE reads and gives no DNA. The sample's table shows 20,000 to 25,000 distinct CDR3 sequences. A remark on this clonotype: The antigen is unknown.

The CDR3 contains 15 residues. CDR1 DFQATT and CDR2 SNEGSKA come from the germline V gene (reference sequence). What was sequenced was blood T cells: a sorted CD56 or NKG2C T cell subset, CD4+ or CD8+ T cells, or bulk PBMC T cells (not recorded which). V gene TRBV20-1 combines with J gene TRBJ2-2; the D call from TCRdb, TRBD2, cannot be confirmed without DNA. This receptor was taken from a man aged 18-69 years in good health. The CDR3 loop is CSAPTSGVNTGELFF.